Following are 32 T cell receptor beta chains from one sample sequenced in a study of cytomegalovirus exposure and HLA in healthy donors. PCR was performed using 60 Vbeta and 13 Jbeta primers. Produced via immunoSEQ multiplex PCR; TCRdb's table is partial and in-frame only. This listing includes under 200,000 clones. The source material was PBMCs. These receptors were obtained from a young man in good health and CMV-seronegative.

The chain employs TRBV19 and TRBJ2-7; no reliable D call. Per the germline V gene, CDR1 is LNHDA and CDR2 is SQIVND (reference sequence). V was clipped by 1 base and J by 4 bases, with 11 bases between them. The CDR3 sequence is 14 residues long. CDR3 sequence: CASSIGPFLYEQYF. CDR3 nucleotides: TGTGCCAGTAGTATAGGGCCTTTTCTGTACGAGCAGTACTTC.

The V gene is TRBV6-5, the J gene TRBJ1-5, with TRBD1 as a possible D gene (5 bases). Trimming left V 5 bases short and J 7 bases short, with 15 bases between. The germline V gene has CDR1 MNHEY and CDR2 SVGAGI. The CDR3 has 14 amino acids. CDR3 DNA sequence: TGTGCCAGCAGTCCGATGGGAGGGGACCAGCCCCAGCATTTT. This gives the protein CASSPMGGDQPQHF.

Remarks on this clone: An end of the junction differs from the germline gene, which may be a read error. The chain has TRBV9 and TRBJ1-2, with 7 bases matching TRBD1. Per germline, CDR1 SGDLS and CDR2 YYNGEE. The CDR3 sequence is 14 residues long. CDR3 nucleotides: TGTGCCGGCAGTGGAGGGGGCCGGGATTATGGCTACACCTTC. Encoded protein: CAGSGGGRDYGYTF.

The chain uses TRBV27 and TRBJ1-2; D might be TRBD1 (5 bases). The germline CDR1 and CDR2 sequences are MNHEY and SMNVEV (reference sequence). The CDR3 spans 15 residues. Trimming left V 8 bases short and J 2 bases short, with 18 bases between. The CDR3 DNA reads TGTGCCAGCCTCCCTGCGGAGGGGCAGAACTATGGCTACACCTTC. Translating it yields CASLPAEGQNYGYTF.

The V and J genes are TRBV19 and TRBJ2-7; D remains unclear. The CDR3 is made up of 13 amino acids. The germline V gene has CDR1 LNHDA and CDR2 SQIVND (reference sequence). V lost 5 bases, J lost 6 bases, and 14 bases lay in between. CDR3 residues: CASSFPASSEQYF. CDR3 DNA sequence: TGTGCCAGTAGTTTCCCAGCGAGTAGCGAGCAGTACTTC.

V gene TRBV11-2 combines with J gene TRBJ2-5; 8 bases align to TRBD2. The J call is doubtful: the DNA matches TRBJ2-7 better. Germline V lookup: CDR1 SGHAT, CDR2 FQNNGV. This CDR3 spans 14 amino acids. The CDR3 DNA sequence: TGTGCCAGCAGCCCGCCGGGGGGGAACTACGAGCAGTACTTC. Protein product: CASSPPGGNYEQYF.

The rearrangement links TRBV29-1 to TRBJ1-1; 8 nucleotides line up with TRBD1. Germline V gene data show CDR1 as SQVTM and CDR2 as ANQGSEA. This CDR3 is built from 13 residues. V lost 8 bases, J lost 1 base, and 6 bases stayed unmatched. The CDR3 sequence: CSIATGANTEAFF. CDR3 sequence (DNA): TGCAGCATCGCGACAGGGGCGAACACTGAAGCTTTCTTT.

The chain uses TRBV5-4 and TRBJ1-4; 10 bases agree with TRBD1. Per the germline V gene, CDR1 is SGHNT and CDR2 is YYREEE (reference sequence). CDR3 length: 15 residues. V lost 3 bases, J lost 8 bases, and 7 bases stayed unmatched. CDR3 sequence reads: CASSSKGDRGEKLFF. Written as DNA, the CDR3 is TGTGCCAGCAGCTCGAAAGGGGACAGGGGAGAAAAACTGTTTTTT.

The V and J genes are TRBV4-3 and TRBJ2-1; 7 bases align to TRBD2. There are 14 residues in the CDR3. The V gene's germline CDR1 is LGHNA and CDR2 YSLEER. J lost 0 bases, V lost 4 bases, and 0 bases had no gene match. CDR3 DNA sequence: TGCGCCAGCAGCCGGGGGGGCTCCTACAATGAGCAGTTCTTC. The encoded protein is CASSRGGSYNEQFF.

The rearrangement links TRBV5-1 to TRBJ2-7; D is possibly TRBD2 (6 bases). Looked up from germline, CDR1 is SGHRS and CDR2 is YFSETQ. The CDR3 runs 15 residues. V dropped 1 base and J dropped 0 bases, with 11 bases sitting between them. CDR3 region: CASSLPKEGSYEQYF. CDR3 sequence (DNA): TGCGCCAGCAGCTTGCCCAAGGAGGGCTCCTACGAGCAGTACTTC.

J is TRBJ2-7 and V is TRBV5-4, with 14 bases matching TRBD2. This CDR3 spans 16 amino acids. The germline V gene encodes CDR1 SGHNT and CDR2 YYREEE (reference sequence). Trimming at V came to 0 bases and at J to 4 bases, leaving 3 bases not matched to a gene. The CDR3 protein is CASSLATSGRAYEQYF. The CDR3 DNA reads as TGTGCCAGCAGCTTGGCGACTAGCGGGAGGGCTTACGAGCAGTACTTC.

V is TRBV5-1 and J is TRBJ1-1; D not certain. V gave up 2 bases and J gave up 4 bases, with 15 bases separating them. There are 15 residues in the CDR3. Germline V gene sequence: CDR1 SGHRS, CDR2 YFSETQ. CDR3 sequence (DNA): TGCGCCAGCAGCTTTGTGGGCGGGGTGGGCACTGAAGCTTTCTTT. Translation: CASSFVGGVGTEAFF. The full variable domain, completed using reference TRBV5-1 and TRBJ1-1, is KAGVTQTPRYLIKTRGQQVTLSCSPISGHRSVSWYQQTPGQGLQFLFEYFSETQRNKGNFPGRFSGRQFSNSRSEMNVSTLELGDSALYLCASSFVGGVGTEAFFGQGTRLTVV.

The V and J genes are TRBV10-3 and TRBJ1-5; weak D call: TRBD1 (6 bases). Germline CDR1 reads ENHRY; CDR2 reads SYGVKD. The CDR3 contains 14 residues. Trimming removed 2 bases at V and 7 bases at J, with 12 bases between. The CDR3 loop is CAISEPTQGQPQHF. For the CDR3, the DNA is TGTGCCATCAGTGAGCCTACCCAGGGGCAGCCCCAGCATTTT.

The genes are TRBV2 and TRBJ1-1, with unresolved D. Looked up from germline, CDR1 is SNHLY and CDR2 is FYNNEI. Deletions cut 3 bases from V and 1 base from J, with 12 bases between. This CDR3 comprises 15 residues. The CDR3 bases are TGTGCCAGCAGTGATAGCGGGCCGGGGAACACTGAAGCTTTCTTT. Its protein is CASSDSGPGNTEAFF.

The chain links TRBV27 to TRBJ2-7; D possibly corresponds to TRBD2 (5 bases). Trimming cost V 6 bases and J 1 base, with 10 bases left between them. The length of the CDR3 is 13 residues. Germline V gene lookup returns CDR1 MNHEY and CDR2 SMNVEV (reference sequence). CDR3 protein: CASRYSGSYEQYF. CDR3 nucleotide sequence: TGTGCCAGCAGGTACTCGGGGTCCTACGAGCAGTACTTC.

V and J are TRBV27 and TRBJ1-1, with 7 bases identical to TRBD1. CDR3 size: 13 residues. Trimming at V came to 1 base and at J to 4 bases, leaving 0 bases not matched to a gene. CDR1 and CDR2 from the germline V gene are MNHEY and SMNVEV (reference sequence). CDR3 loop: CASSLYRGTEAFF. The CDR3 DNA sequence: TGTGCCAGCAGTTTATACAGGGGCACTGAAGCTTTCTTT.

This rearrangement joins TRBV5-1 to TRBJ2-2; TRBD1 matches at 9 bases. Germline V lookup: CDR1 SGHRS, CDR2 YFSETQ. The CDR3 spans 14 residues. V lost 4 bases, J lost 5 bases, and 3 bases stayed unmatched. CDR3 DNA: TGCGCCAGCAGCCGGGACAGGGAAACCGGGGAGCTGTTTTTT. It codes for CASSRDRETGELFF.

The V and J genes are TRBV4-1 and TRBJ1-2; D gene ambiguous. V shed 1 base and J shed 4 bases, with 19 bases lying between them. Germline assignment: CDR1 MGHRA and CDR2 YSYEKL. The CDR3 contains 17 residues. CDR3 sequence (DNA): TGCGCCAGCAGCCAAGTCCTCCATGGGCTCCTGTTCTATGGCTACACCTTC. Translation: CASSQVLHGLLFYGYTF.

The rearrangement joins TRBV2 to TRBJ1-1; maybe TRBD1 (6 bases). This CDR3 is built from 11 residues. Germline CDR1 reads SNHLY; CDR2 reads FYNNEI. V dropped 4 bases and J dropped 8 bases, with 8 bases sitting between them. CDR3 loop: CASSGQVEAFF. The CDR3 nucleotides are TGTGCCAGCAGTGGACAGGTCGAAGCTTTCTTT.

This chain joins TRBV2 and TRBJ1-5; a weak D match, TRBD1 (6 bases). Trimming shortened V by 6 bases and J by 1 base, and 10 bases separated the two germline ends. The CDR3 consists of 14 residues. CDR1 is SNHLY, CDR2 FYNNEI, per germline. The CDR3 protein is CASSRTVSNQPQHF. The CDR3 nucleotides read TGTGCCAGCAGCAGGACAGTCAGCAATCAGCCCCAGCATTTT.

The chain combines TRBV9 with TRBJ1-4; D gene ambiguous. This CDR3 spans 14 amino acids. V lost 0 bases and J lost 4, with 7 bases in between. The germline CDR1 and CDR2 sequences are SGDLS and YYNGEE. This chain's CDR3 is CASSVAVGNEKLFF. For the CDR3, the DNA is TGTGCCAGCAGCGTAGCGGTCGGTAATGAAAAACTGTTTTTT. The whole variable domain, remainder taken from reference TRBV9 and TRBJ1-4, is DSGVTQTPKHLITATGQRVTLRCSPRSGDLSVYWYQQSLDQGLQFLIQYYNGEERAKGNILERFSAQQFPDLHSELNLSSLELGDSALYFCASSVAVGNEKLFFGSGTQLSVL.

The gene calls are TRBV6-1 and TRBJ1-2, with 12 bases identical to TRBD1. Germline V gene lookup returns CDR1 MNHNS and CDR2 SASEGT. V dropped 4 bases and J dropped 2; count of bases not matched to a gene: 8. The CDR3 spans 17 residues. As DNA, the CDR3 is TGTGCCAGCAGTGCAAGGGACAGGGGGCCACCCAACTATGGCTACACCTTC. Encoded protein: CASSARDRGPPNYGYTF.

The CDR3 sequence is CASSVESADTQYF. DNA for the CDR3: TGTGCCAGCAGCGTAGAGAGTGCAGATACGCAGTATTTT. The V gene is TRBV9, the J gene TRBJ2-3, with D unresolved. Deletions cut 0 bases from V and 4 bases from J, with 6 bases between. This CDR3 comprises 13 residues. Germline loops: CDR1 SGDLS, CDR2 YYNGEE.

This chain links TRBV11-3 with TRBJ1-1; D may be TRBD1 (5 bases). Trimming stripped 3 bases from V and 1 base from J, with 15 bases between. CDR1 SGHNT and CDR2 YENEEA come from the germline V gene. There are 16 residues in the CDR3. As DNA, the CDR3 is TGTGCCAGCAGCTTTGGGGGAGGATCCAGGAACACTGAAGCTTTCTTT. Translating gives CASSFGGGSRNTEAFF.

This chain joins TRBV27 and TRBJ2-7, with D possibly being TRBD2 (5 bases). The germline V gene has CDR1 MNHEY and CDR2 SMNVEV (reference sequence). V was cut by 10 bases and J by 0 bases, with 19 bases left in between. CDR3 length: 15 residues. The CDR3 DNA follows: TGTGCCACCCAGTTTGGAGGCTCAAGCTCCTACGAGCAGTACTTC. It is translated as CATQFGGSSSYEQYF.

A remark on this clone: The junction departs from germline at one end; a sequencing error may be responsible. The V gene is TRBV18, the J gene TRBJ2-1, with 8 bases matching TRBD2. CDR1 KGHSH and CDR2 LQKENI come from the germline V gene. This CDR3 comprises 11 residues. The CDR3 sequence: CASSPGLAIIF. CDR3 in DNA: TGTGCCAGCTCACCAGGACTAGCTATTATCTTC. The entire variable domain, with the rest obtained from reference TRBV18 and TRBJ2-1, is as follows: NAGVMQNPRHLVRRRGQEARLRCSPMKGHSHVYWYRQLPEEGLKFMVYLQKENIIDESGMPKERFSAEFPKEGPSILRIQQVVRGDSAAYFCASSPGLAIIFGPGTRLTVL.

V gene TRBV7-8 combines with J gene TRBJ1-1; TRBD1 matches 8 bases. V gave up 6 bases and J gave up 4 bases; unmatched junction bases: 10. Germline V gene lookup returns CDR1 SGHVS and CDR2 FQNEAQ. CDR3 length equals 15 residues. As DNA, the CDR3 is TGTGCCAGCAGTCACTTAGGACAGGGAAGCACTGAAGCTTTCTTT. Protein: CASSHLGQGSTEAFF.

This rearrangement joins TRBV2 to TRBJ1-2; 7 bases agree with TRBD1. V trimming: 1 base; J trimming: 3 bases; junction bases outside the gene matches: 2. The CDR3 totals 14 residues. Per germline, CDR1 SNHLY and CDR2 FYNNEI. CDR3 sequence: CASSEGQGDYGYTF. CDR3 coding DNA: TGTGCCAGCAGTGAAGGTCAGGGGGACTATGGCTACACCTTC.

V gene TRBV27 combines with J gene TRBJ1-1; D is undetermined. This CDR3 contains 14 residues. The V end lost 3 bases, the J end lost 2 bases, and 10 bases lay between the germline ends. From germline, CDR1 is MNHEY and CDR2 SMNVEV (reference sequence). The CDR3 coding sequence is TGTGCCAGCAGTTTTATTTCGGGTAACACTGAAGCTTTCTTT. It specifies CASSFISGNTEAFF.

The chain carries TRBV6-5 and TRBJ1-5; a possible D gene is TRBD1 (5 bases). The CDR3 is made up of 15 amino acids. Germline V gene lookup returns CDR1 MNHEY and CDR2 SVGAGI. With 4 bases removed from V and 0 bases from J, the gap between germline ends came to 10 bases. CDR3 loop: CASSFDSYSNQPQHF. Here the CDR3 DNA reads TGTGCCAGCAGTTTCGACAGTTATAGCAATCAGCCCCAGCATTTT.

The chain carries TRBV28 and TRBJ1-1; D is ambiguous. CDR3 length equals 15 residues. Between the trimmed V and J ends, which lost 2 bases and 3 bases, there was a span of 13 bases. CDR1 is MDHEN and CDR2 is SYDVKM in the germline V gene. CDR3: CASSLPDKLYTEAFF. CDR3 in DNA: TGTGCCAGCAGTTTACCAGACAAACTGTACACTGAAGCTTTCTTT.

The chain links TRBV4-2 to TRBJ1-2, with a possible D match to TRBD1 (6 bases). The V gene's germline CDR1 is LGHNA and CDR2 YNFKEQ. V shed 0 bases and J shed 2 bases, with 16 bases lying between them. CDR3 size: 17 residues. The CDR3 nucleotides are TGTGCCAGCAGCCAAGAGAGGCAGGGGATTATCAACTATGGCTACACCTTC. Its protein product is CASSQERQGIINYGYTF.